Included here is one TCR beta chain sequence, with context. Antigen specificity is unknown. The data derive from a study of T cell repertoires in cytomegalovirus infection. For the study at large: HLA-B-restricted CMV epitopes that are well studied, plus recently identified HLA-C-restricted ones, were used by the study. A matching HLA type, together with CMV infection, was signaled by public TCR beta signatures.

One entry per CDR3 protein, called by TCRdb with MiXCR from the reads. Of approximately 89,000 distinct CDR3 sequences listed, roughly a quarter were seen once; the top ten hold roughly 50%. General study points: Frequencies of public TCR beta families were cumulated, and this identified carriers of CMV plus the relevant HLA. Ex vivo responses were dominated by HLA-C-restricted CMV-specific TCR beta clonotypes.

This CDR3 contains 15 residues. Germline CDR1 reads WNHNN; CDR2 reads SYGVQD (reference sequence). Between the trimmed V and J ends, which lost 0 bases and 5 bases, there was a span of 14 bases. The source was CD8+ T cells from cultured PBMCs, collected from culture after CMV antigen stimulation. The chain couples TRBV10-1 to TRBJ2-7; maybe TRBD2 (5 bases). The sequence derives from a human donor in good health (CMV status not recorded). Some clones in this sample may be carry-over from other donors' samples. The CDR3 loop is CASSESGRFGNEQYF. The CDR3, as DNA: TGCGCCAGCAGTGAGTCCGGGCGGTTCGGGAACGAGCAGTACTTC.